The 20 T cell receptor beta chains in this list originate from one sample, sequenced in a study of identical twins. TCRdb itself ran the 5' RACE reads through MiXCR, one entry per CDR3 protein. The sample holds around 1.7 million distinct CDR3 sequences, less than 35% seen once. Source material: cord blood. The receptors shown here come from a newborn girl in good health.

Written as DNA, the CDR3 is TGCGCCAGCAGCCAAGAGGATATGGGGGGCTACACCTTC. It is translated as CASSQEDMGGYTF. V gene TRBV4-1 combines with J gene TRBJ1-2; D uncertain. The germline V and J ends were trimmed by 0 bases and 8 bases, with 10 bases remaining between them. Germline CDR1 reads MGHRA; CDR2 reads YSYEKL. The CDR3 spans 13 residues.

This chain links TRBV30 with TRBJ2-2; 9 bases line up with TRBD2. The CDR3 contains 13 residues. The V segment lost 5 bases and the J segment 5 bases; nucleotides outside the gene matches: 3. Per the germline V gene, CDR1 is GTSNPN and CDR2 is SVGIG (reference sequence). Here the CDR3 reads CAWQRGVTGELFF. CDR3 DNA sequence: TGTGCCTGGCAGCGGGGGGTAACCGGGGAGCTGTTTTTT.

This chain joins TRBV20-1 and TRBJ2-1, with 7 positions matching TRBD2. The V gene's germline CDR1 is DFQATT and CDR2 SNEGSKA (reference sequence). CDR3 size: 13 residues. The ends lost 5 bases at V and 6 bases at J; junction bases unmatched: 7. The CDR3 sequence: CSAEGTKGNEQFF. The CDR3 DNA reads TGCAGTGCTGAGGGGACTAAGGGCAATGAGCAGTTCTTC.

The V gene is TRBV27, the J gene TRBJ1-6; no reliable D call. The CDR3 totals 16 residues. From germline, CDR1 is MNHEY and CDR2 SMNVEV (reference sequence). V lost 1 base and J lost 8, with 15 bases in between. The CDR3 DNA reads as TGTGCCAGCAGTTTATTCTCCCACTCTGAGGATTCACCCCTCCACTTT. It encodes CASSLFSHSEDSPLHF.

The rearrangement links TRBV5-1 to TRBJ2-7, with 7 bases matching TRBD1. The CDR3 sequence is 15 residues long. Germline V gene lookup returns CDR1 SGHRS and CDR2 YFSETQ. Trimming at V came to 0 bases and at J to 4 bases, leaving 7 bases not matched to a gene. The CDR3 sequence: CASSLGGGQRYEQYF. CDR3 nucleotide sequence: TGCGCCAGCAGCTTGGGAGGGGGACAGCGGTACGAGCAGTACTTC.

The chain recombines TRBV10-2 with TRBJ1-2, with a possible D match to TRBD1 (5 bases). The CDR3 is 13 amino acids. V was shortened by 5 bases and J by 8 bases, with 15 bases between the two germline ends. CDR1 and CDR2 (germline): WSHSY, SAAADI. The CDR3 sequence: CASSWVREGGYTF. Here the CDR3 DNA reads TGCGCCAGCAGTTGGGTCAGGGAAGGCGGCTACACCTTC.

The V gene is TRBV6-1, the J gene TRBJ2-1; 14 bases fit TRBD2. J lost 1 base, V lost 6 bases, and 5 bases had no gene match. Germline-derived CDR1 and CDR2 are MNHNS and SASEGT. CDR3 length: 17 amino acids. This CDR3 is CASRGLAGVSSYNEQFF. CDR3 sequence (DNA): TGTGCCAGCAGGGGACTAGCGGGAGTTAGTTCCTACAATGAGCAGTTCTTC.

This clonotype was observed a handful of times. The CDR3 nucleotides read TGTGCCAGCAGCCAATCTAGCGGGGGGCCCAAGAGAACCCAGTACTTC. Protein: CASSQSSGGPKRTQYF. The chain couples TRBV3-1 to TRBJ2-5, with 11 bases identical to TRBD2. J lost 8 bases, V lost 2 bases, and 10 bases had no gene match. The CDR3 loop spans 16 amino acids. The germline CDR1 and CDR2 sequences are LGHDT and YNNKEL (reference sequence).

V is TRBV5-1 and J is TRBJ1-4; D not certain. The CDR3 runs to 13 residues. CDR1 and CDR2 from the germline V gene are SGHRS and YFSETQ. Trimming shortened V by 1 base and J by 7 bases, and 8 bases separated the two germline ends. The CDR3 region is CASSLSSGEKLFF. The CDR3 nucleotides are TGCGCCAGCAGCTTGAGCAGTGGTGAAAAACTGTTTTTT.

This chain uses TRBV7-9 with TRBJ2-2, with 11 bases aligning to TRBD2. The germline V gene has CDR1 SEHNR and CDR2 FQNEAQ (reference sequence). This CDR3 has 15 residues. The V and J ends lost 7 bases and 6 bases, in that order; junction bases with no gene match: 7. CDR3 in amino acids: CASNQLAGVPGELFF. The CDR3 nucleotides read TGTGCCAGCAACCAACTAGCGGGAGTCCCCGGGGAGCTGTTTTTT.

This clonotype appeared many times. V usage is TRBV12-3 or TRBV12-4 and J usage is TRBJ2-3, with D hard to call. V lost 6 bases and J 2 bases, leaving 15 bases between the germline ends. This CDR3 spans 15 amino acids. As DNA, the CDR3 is TGTGCCAGCAGGGGTAGGGCTAGTCCCACAGATACGCAGTATTTT. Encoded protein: CASRGRASPTDTQYF.

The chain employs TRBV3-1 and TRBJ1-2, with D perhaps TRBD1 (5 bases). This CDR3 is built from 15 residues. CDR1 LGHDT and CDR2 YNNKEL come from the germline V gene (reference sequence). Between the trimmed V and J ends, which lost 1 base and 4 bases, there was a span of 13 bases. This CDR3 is CASSQVGGTSYGYTF. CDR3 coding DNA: TGTGCCAGCAGCCAAGTGGGGGGGACCTCCTATGGCTACACCTTC.

CDR3 in amino acids: CASSAGTSGRIEQFF. The CDR3 nucleotides read TGCGCCAGCAGCGCGGGGACTAGCGGGAGGATTGAGCAGTTCTTC. The chain has TRBV5-1 and TRBJ2-1, with 15 bases fitting TRBD2. V lost 4 bases, J lost 9 bases, and 5 bases stayed unmatched. Per the germline V gene, CDR1 is SGHRS and CDR2 is YFSETQ. The CDR3 has 15 amino acids.

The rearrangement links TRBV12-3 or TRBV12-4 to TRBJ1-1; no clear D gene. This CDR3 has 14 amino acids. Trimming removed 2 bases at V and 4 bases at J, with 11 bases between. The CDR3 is CASSLPQFRTEAFF. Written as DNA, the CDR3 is TGTGCCAGCAGTTTACCCCAATTTCGCACTGAAGCTTTCTTT.

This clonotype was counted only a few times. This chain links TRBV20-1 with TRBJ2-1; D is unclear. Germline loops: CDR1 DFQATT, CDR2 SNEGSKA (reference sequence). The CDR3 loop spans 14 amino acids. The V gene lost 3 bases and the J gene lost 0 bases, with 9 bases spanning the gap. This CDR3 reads CSASLTISYNEQFF. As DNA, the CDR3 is TGCAGTGCTAGTCTTACAATCTCCTACAATGAGCAGTTCTTC.

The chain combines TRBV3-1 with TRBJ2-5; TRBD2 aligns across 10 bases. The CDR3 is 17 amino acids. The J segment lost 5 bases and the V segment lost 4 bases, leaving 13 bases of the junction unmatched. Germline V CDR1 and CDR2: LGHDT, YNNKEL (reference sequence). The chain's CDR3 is CASSPRPSGGAAETQYF. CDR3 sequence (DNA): TGTGCCAGCAGCCCTCGTCCCAGCGGGGGGGCCGCGGAGACCCAGTACTTC.

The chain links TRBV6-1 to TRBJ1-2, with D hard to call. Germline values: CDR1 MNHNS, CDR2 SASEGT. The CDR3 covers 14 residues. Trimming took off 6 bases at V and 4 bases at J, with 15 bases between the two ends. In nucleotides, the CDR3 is TGTGCCAGCAGCGCAACAACTCTAGGCTATGGCTACACCTTC. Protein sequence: CASSATTLGYGYTF.

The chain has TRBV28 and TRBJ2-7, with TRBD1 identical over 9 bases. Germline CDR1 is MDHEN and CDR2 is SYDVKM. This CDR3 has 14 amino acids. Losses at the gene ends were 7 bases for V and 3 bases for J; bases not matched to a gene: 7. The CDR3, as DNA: TGTGCCAGCAAAGCCGGGACAGGGAACTACGAGCAGTACTTC. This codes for CASKAGTGNYEQYF.

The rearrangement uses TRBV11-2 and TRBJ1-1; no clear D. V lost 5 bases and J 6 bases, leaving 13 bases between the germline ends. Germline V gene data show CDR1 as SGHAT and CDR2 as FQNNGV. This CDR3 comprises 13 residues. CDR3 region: CASSTQERAEAFF. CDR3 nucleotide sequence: TGTGCCAGCAGCACTCAGGAGCGCGCTGAAGCTTTCTTT.

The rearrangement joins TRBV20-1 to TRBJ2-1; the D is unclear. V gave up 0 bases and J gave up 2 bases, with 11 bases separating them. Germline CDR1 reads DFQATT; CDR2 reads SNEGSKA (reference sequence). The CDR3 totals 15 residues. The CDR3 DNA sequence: TGCAGTGCTAGAGATCGTAGCAACCCCTACAATGAGCAGTTCTTC. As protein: CSARDRSNPYNEQFF.